This T cell receptor (beta chain) was recorded in a study of shared clonotypes between healthy human individuals (dated by TCRdb to 2020 to 2022). At the level of the whole study: The cohort comprised two women and a few men aged 18 to 49 years. To estimate repertoire size and how much clonotype sharing occurs between individuals, the study deeply sequenced the blood TCR repertoires of 4 to 6 healthy adults. Different laboratories and diverse techniques were used to prepare libraries and sequence TCR repertoires, to increase sequencing depth and limit assay-specific biases. For each donor, three plates each were used for CD4 naive and CD4 memory, two plates were used for CD8 naive, and one plate was used for CD8 memory. Leukapheresis yielded between about 0.85 and 10 billion PBMCs per donor.

The CDR3 spans 15 residues, from the cysteine through the phenylalanine. Only the CDR3 DNA stays, 45 bases, in frame from base 1. The junction carries 17 bases between V and J, which are trimmed by 7 bases and 7 bases respectively. CDR1 and CDR2 were assigned from the germline V gene as MNHNS and SASEGT. Findings and caveats that apply to the study as a whole: The genetic and exposure-history diversity represented was limited by the small number of donors. Larger estimated clonotype richness was generally found for naive subsets than for memory subsets. Even with the large sequencing depth, rarefaction of the sorted-subset datasets indicated that sequencing was incomplete. Across four donors, 4.5% to 6.5% of naive CD4, 3% to 4% of naive CD8, approximately 2.5% of memory CD4, and roughly 0.4% of memory CD8 clonotypes were shared. Sampling was restricted to blood, and TCR repertoires in tissues likely differ from the TCR repertoires found in blood. Pairwise subsampling led to the expectation that sequencing depth would affect the degree of clonotype sharing among donors. Clonotypes shared by all four sorted-subset donors showed higher generation probabilities than non-shared clonotypes.

The donors were healthy, HIV-negative adults who had no recently reported acute infections or vaccinations. All donors were Caucasian adults living in Nashville, Tennessee, USA. CD4+ T cells were enriched by magnetic negative selection, after which naive cells were positively selected on CD45RA and the negative fraction was taken as the memory subset. After blood collection by leukapheresis, PBMCs were isolated using Ficoll-Histopaque density gradient centrifugation and then cryopreserved in the vapor phase of liquid nitrogen. Analytical flow cytometry was used to check the purity and quantity of every magnetically sorted T cell population. From each sorted fraction, genomic DNA was isolated and quantified by UV absorbance on a Nanodrop 2000c. As for this clone: Its binding antigen is unknown. Within one base of it there is no much larger clone, and no base qualities were kept.

Using the deep immunoSEQ assay, multiplex PCR amplified TCR CDR3 regions from genomic DNA. For each cell subset, the extracted genomic DNA was distributed evenly across all wells of several immunoSEQ 96-well plates, and each plate served as one replicate. Each replicate PCR for sorted subsets received around 200 ng genomic DNA, equal to some 32,000 T cell genomes. Purified libraries were measured with a Qubit 3.0 fluorometer, size-checked on a Bioanalyzer 2100, and measured again with the KAPA Library Quantification kit. Each immunoSEQ 96-well plate was sequenced on its own single-read 150-cycle Illumina NextSeq 550 flow cell. Under the source paper's analysis protocol: Because the immunoSEQ output included only junctional sequences and no quality scores, the filtering could not be the same as the filtering used for full-length reads. Sequences were annotated with PyIR, a Python wrapper for IgBLAST v1.9, using IMGT germline references to assign V/J genes and CDR3. Any read was removed if the V/J assignment was weak (E-value above 1e-6), the CDR3 was missing, or the read contained stop codons, out-of-frame junctions, or ambiguous translated residues. V3J clonotypes were defined as sequences sharing the same inferred V gene, J gene, and CDR3 amino acid sequence. Percentage overlap between repertoires was calculated by dividing the number of shared unique clonotypes by the size of the smaller repertoire. RTK rarefaction, the Chao1 estimator, and Recon v2.1 estimates of unobserved clonotypes were used to assess repertoire richness. OLGA was used to compute generation probabilities for all TCRbeta clonotypes that the gDNA method yielded from a handful of donors. The clones in this table, taken by TCRdb from immuneACCESS, are in-frame only. Not every clone is retained; where verified, under half of the shortfall comes from an unresolved V gene, and the cause of the rest is unknown. For V, J and clone size, that table is used; D and trimming come from the DNA. The sample contains hundreds of thousands of clones, around 74% of them found a single time. 1.5% to 2% of the sample comes from the top ten.

The chain links TRBV6-1 with TRBJ1-6; the D segment could be TRBD1, given 6 matching bases. The receptor comes from a woman in her 30s in good health. Material: memory CD4+ T cells sorted from blood. The cell subset or site label of this sample denotes: CD45RA-negative fraction. The base sequence is TGTGCCAGCACCCTGGACAGACTTAGAAATTCACCCCTCCACTTT. This gives the protein CASTLDRLRNSPLHF.